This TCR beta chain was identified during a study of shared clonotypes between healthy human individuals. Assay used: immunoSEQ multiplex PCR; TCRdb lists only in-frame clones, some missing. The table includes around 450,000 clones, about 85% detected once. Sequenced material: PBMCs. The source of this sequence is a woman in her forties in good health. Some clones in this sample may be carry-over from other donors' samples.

As DNA, the CDR3 is TGCGCCAGCAGCTTATCGACAGGAAACCTACAAGAGACCCAGTACTTC. Protein sequence: CASSLSTGNLQETQYF. V and J are TRBV5-1 and TRBJ2-5; D might be TRBD1 (6 bases). The V end lost 2 bases, the J end lost 2 bases, and 16 bases lay between the germline ends. The CDR3 runs 16 residues. Germline assignment: CDR1 SGHRS and CDR2 YFSETQ.